The 23 T cell receptor beta chains below come from one sample, sequenced in a study of cytomegalovirus exposure and HLA in healthy donors. The PCR was carried out with 60 Vbeta primers and 13 Jbeta primers. Produced via immunoSEQ multiplex PCR; TCRdb's table is partial and in-frame only. The data contain tens of thousands of clones, about 77% of them singletons. The sample comprised PBMCs. These receptors came from a female donor in good health and CMV-seronegative.

The chain carries TRBV2 and TRBJ1-2; D call uncertain. The CDR3 length is 13 residues. The germline gives CDR1 SNHLY, CDR2 FYNNEI. V shed 2 bases and J shed 6 bases, with 10 bases lying between them. The CDR3 nucleotides are TGTGCCAGCAGTGAATCGAACTCCCATGGCTACACCTTC. It encodes CASSESNSHGYTF.

This sequence joins TRBV2 and TRBJ1-1, with 10 bases identical to TRBD1. V lost 4 bases, J lost 4 bases, and 6 bases stayed unmatched. Germline lookup yields CDR1 SNHLY and CDR2 FYNNEI. This CDR3 region has 15 residues. CDR3 sequence (DNA): TGTGCCAGCAGTGTTGACAGGGGGCTTAGCACTGAAGCTTTCTTT. This sequence encodes CASSVDRGLSTEAFF.

This clone came up a few times. The rearrangement links TRBV9 to TRBJ2-7, with TRBD2 identical over 7 bases. Trimming cost V 3 bases and J 7 bases; bases outside gene matches: 7. CDR1 SGDLS and CDR2 YYNGEE come from the germline V gene. CDR3 size: 13 residues. CDR3 coding DNA: TGTGCCAGCAGCGCCCAGCGGGGCTGGGAGCAGTACTTC. Its translation: CASSAQRGWEQYF. The variable domain in full, completed from reference TRBV9 and TRBJ2-7, reads DSGVTQTPKHLITATGQRVTLRCSPRSGDLSVYWYQQSLDQGLQFLIQYYNGEERAKGNILERFSAQQFPDLHSELNLSSLELGDSALYFCASSAQRGWEQYFGPGTRLTVT.

This chain connects TRBV9 to TRBJ1-1; a possible D gene is TRBD1 (6 bases). Germline CDR1 is SGDLS and CDR2 is YYNGEE. With 1 base removed from V and 6 bases from J, the gap between germline ends came to 10 bases. CDR3 length: 13 residues. CDR3 bases: TGTGCCAGCAGCGTACACGAGGGGGCTGAAGCTTTCTTT. This gives the protein CASSVHEGAEAFF.

The chain recombines TRBV6-5 with TRBJ1-2; TRBD1 aligns across 7 bases. The CDR3 has 14 amino acids. Germline V gene data show CDR1 as MNHEY and CDR2 as SVGAGI. V lost 6 bases and J lost 4; bases outside the gene matches: 8. In DNA, the CDR3 is TGTGCCAGCAGCAACAGGGGACTCTCCTATGGCTACACCTTC. Translation: CASSNRGLSYGYTF.

This chain links TRBV6-1 with TRBJ1-4; D is perhaps TRBD1 (5 bases). CDR1 is MNHNS and CDR2 is SASEGT in the germline V gene. The CDR3 spans 14 residues. V dropped 1 base and J dropped 4 bases, with 7 bases sitting between them. The CDR3 region is CASSEGQNNEKLFF. The CDR3 DNA sequence: TGTGCCAGCAGTGAAGGACAGAATAATGAAAAACTGTTTTTT.

The chain has TRBV4-2 and TRBJ2-1; D remains ambiguous. The germline V gene encodes CDR1 LGHNA and CDR2 YNFKEQ. The CDR3 has 12 residues. Trimming removed 1 base at V and 10 bases at J, with 8 bases between. The CDR3 bases are TGTGCCAGCAGCCAAGTTAGCACAGAGCAGTTCTTC. Translated: CASSQVSTEQFF.

In this sample, this clone turned up a few times. The chain couples TRBV10-3 to TRBJ1-1; 7 bases map to TRBD1. V gave up 10 bases and J gave up 0 bases; unmatched junction bases: 5. CDR1 is ENHRY and CDR2 is SYGVKD in the germline V gene. There are 13 residues in the CDR3. The CDR3 reads CATGQTLNTEAFF. The CDR3 coding sequence is TGTGCCACGGGACAGACACTGAACACTGAAGCTTTCTTT.

This chain joins TRBV7-2 and TRBJ1-3; D unresolved. Germline CDR1 SGHTA, CDR2 FQGNSA. The V gene lost 1 base and the J gene lost 0 bases, with 13 bases spanning the gap. The CDR3 covers 17 residues. In DNA, the CDR3 is TGTGCCAGCAGCTTAGGGGCGACGGCAGGCTCTGGAAACACCATATATTTT. The encoded protein is CASSLGATAGSGNTIYF.

The gene calls are TRBV7-3 and TRBJ2-3; possibly TRBD2 for D (6 bases). Trimming stripped 4 bases from V and 6 bases from J, with 8 bases between. The germline CDR1 and CDR2 sequences are SGHTA and FQGTGA. CDR3 length: 12 residues. In nucleotides, the CDR3 is TGTGCCAGCAGCTCCGGGGGTGATACGCAGTATTTT. Translating gives CASSSGGDTQYF. Full variable domain (rest looked up from reference TRBV7-3 and TRBJ2-3): GAGVSQTPSNKVTEKGKYVELRCDPISGHTALYWYRQSLGQGPEFLIYFQGTGAADDSGLPNDRFFAVRPEGSVSTLKIQRTERGDSAVYLCASSSGGDTQYFGPGTRLTVL.

Details on this clone: Since the CDR3 does not end with the conserved phenylalanine or tryptophan, this likely comes from a read error. The genes are TRBV5-1 and TRBJ1-2, with D possibly matching TRBD1 (5 bases). V was pared by 4 bases and J by 4 bases, with 14 bases between. Germline values: CDR1 SGHRS, CDR2 YFSETQ. This CDR3 contains 14 residues. The CDR3, as DNA: TGCGCCAGCAGCCCCGAGACAGCACTCTATGGCTACACCCTC. Its translation: CASSPETALYGYTL.

This clone turned up a few times. This chain joins TRBV7-9 and TRBJ1-1; a possible D gene is TRBD1 (6 bases). The V end was cut by 1 base, the J end by 6 bases, with 12 bases between. Germline V gene data show CDR1 as SEHNR and CDR2 as FQNEAQ (reference sequence). The CDR3 extends over 14 amino acids. CDR3: CASSLVTGEAEAFF. The DNA for the CDR3 is TGTGCCAGCAGCTTAGTGACAGGTGAGGCTGAAGCTTTCTTT. Full variable domain (outside the CDR3, taken from reference TRBV7-9 and TRBJ1-1): DTGVSQNPRHKITKRGQNVTFRCDPISEHNRLYWYRQTLGQGPEFLTYFQNEAQLEKSRLLSDRFSAERPKGSFSTLEIQRTEQGDSAMYLCASSLVTGEAEAFFGQGTRLTVV.

The chain employs TRBV5-1 and TRBJ2-2; D gene unclear. Germline V gene data show CDR1 as SGHRS and CDR2 as YFSETQ. The germline V and J ends were trimmed by 2 bases and 6 bases, with 5 bases remaining between them. CDR3 length equals 12 residues. The CDR3 coding sequence is TGCGCCAGCAGCTTTGGAGCCGGGGAGCTGTTTTTT. It specifies CASSFGAGELFF.

As concerns this clone: One end of the junction does not line up with germline, which may come from a read error. The sample contains more than one DNA sequence encoding this CDR3. The chain joins TRBV6-5 to TRBJ1-1; a possible D gene is TRBD1 (6 bases). The length of the CDR3 is 14 residues. CDR1 is MNHEY, CDR2 SVGAGI, per germline. The CDR3 coding sequence is TGCGCCAGCACCCGGACAGAGTCGGGCGCTGAAGCTTTCTTT. Translation: CASTRTESGAEAFF.

The chain combines TRBV11-2 with TRBJ2-5; 8 positions agree with TRBD1. CDR3 size: 16 residues. Trimming at V came to 0 bases and at J to 8 bases, leaving 11 bases not matched to a gene. Per the germline V gene, CDR1 is SGHAT and CDR2 is FQNNGV. CDR3 DNA: TGTGCCAGCAGCTTAGAGACAGGGGTTAGCTGGGATACCCAGTACTTC. Translating gives CASSLETGVSWDTQYF. The full variable domain, its missing parts supplied by reference TRBV11-2 and TRBJ2-5, is EAGVAQSPRYKIIEKRQSVAFWCNPISGHATLYWYQQILGQGPKLLIQFQNNGVVDDSQLPKDRFSAERLKGVDSTLKIQPAKLEDSAVYLCASSLETGVSWDTQYFGPGTRLLVL.

This clone has only one observation. The rearrangement uses TRBV18 and TRBJ2-6; D not resolved. Germline CDR1 reads KGHSH; CDR2 reads LQKENI. The V and J ends lost 4 bases and 0 bases respectively, with 10 bases between them. This CDR3 is 16 amino acids long. The CDR3 sequence: CASSLATDSGANVLTF. As DNA, the CDR3 is TGTGCCAGCTCACTAGCCACGGACTCTGGGGCCAACGTCCTGACTTTC.

The chain employs TRBV6-5 and TRBJ1-2; TRBD1 aligns across 8 bases. V lost 5 bases to trimming and J lost 7 bases; unmatched junction nucleotides: 6. Germline CDR1 and CDR2: MNHEY and SVGAGI. This CDR3 has 13 amino acids. CDR3 nucleotides: TGTGCCAGCAGTCGCGGGACAGGAGGTGGCTACACCTTC. The encoded protein is CASSRGTGGGYTF.

The chain couples TRBV7-6 to TRBJ2-2; TRBD1 agrees at 9 bases. The CDR3 runs to 18 residues. Looked up from germline, CDR1 is SGHVS and CDR2 is FNYEAQ. The V gene end was trimmed by 2 bases and the J gene end by 5 bases; junction bases not matched to a gene: 12. The CDR3 nucleotides read TGTGCCAGCAGCTTATTTCGGGGACAGGGAATTGTTACCGGGGAGCTGTTTTTT. Translating it yields CASSLFRGQGIVTGELFF.

This clone appeared once. The CDR3 is CASSLRYEQYF. CDR3 bases: TGTGCCAGCAGTTTGAGGTACGAGCAGTACTTC. The chain is built from TRBV28 and TRBJ2-7; D remains ambiguous. CDR3 size: 11 residues. V lost 3 bases, J lost 4 bases, and 4 bases lay in between. Per the germline V gene, CDR1 is MDHEN and CDR2 is SYDVKM.

The rearrangement joins TRBV27 to TRBJ2-5; 9 bases agree with TRBD1. Germline V lookup: CDR1 MNHEY, CDR2 SMNVEV (reference sequence). The CDR3 sequence is 15 residues long. The V segment lost 5 bases and the J segment 1 base; nucleotides outside the gene matches: 5. CDR3: CASSIPGQGQETQYF. CDR3 nucleotide sequence: TGTGCCAGCAGTATACCGGGACAGGGCCAAGAGACCCAGTACTTC.

The chain links TRBV21-1 to TRBJ1-2. TRBV21-1 is a pseudogene. CDR3 length equals 13 residues. CDR3 residues: CATPLSYNYGYTF. The DNA for the CDR3 is TGTGCCACCCCTTTATCCTATAACTATGGCTACACCTTC.

The chain uses TRBV27 and TRBJ1-1, with D tentatively TRBD1 (5 bases). V gave up 2 bases and J gave up 6 bases, with 13 bases separating them. CDR1 is MNHEY and CDR2 is SMNVEV in the germline V gene (reference sequence). This CDR3 region has 14 residues. CDR3 amino acids: CASSLQGIVAEAFF. CDR3 DNA sequence: TGTGCCAGCAGTTTACAGGGAATAGTCGCTGAAGCTTTCTTT.

This sequence joins TRBV6-6 and TRBJ1-3, with D perhaps matching TRBD1 (5 bases). The CDR3 sequence is 15 residues long. Trimming took 6 bases from V and 0 from J, leaving 12 bases between them. In germline, CDR1 is MNHNY, CDR2 SVGAGI (reference sequence). CDR3 in DNA: TGTGCCAGCAGGACACAGGTAGCCTCTGGAAACACCATATATTTT. Translated: CASRTQVASGNTIYF.